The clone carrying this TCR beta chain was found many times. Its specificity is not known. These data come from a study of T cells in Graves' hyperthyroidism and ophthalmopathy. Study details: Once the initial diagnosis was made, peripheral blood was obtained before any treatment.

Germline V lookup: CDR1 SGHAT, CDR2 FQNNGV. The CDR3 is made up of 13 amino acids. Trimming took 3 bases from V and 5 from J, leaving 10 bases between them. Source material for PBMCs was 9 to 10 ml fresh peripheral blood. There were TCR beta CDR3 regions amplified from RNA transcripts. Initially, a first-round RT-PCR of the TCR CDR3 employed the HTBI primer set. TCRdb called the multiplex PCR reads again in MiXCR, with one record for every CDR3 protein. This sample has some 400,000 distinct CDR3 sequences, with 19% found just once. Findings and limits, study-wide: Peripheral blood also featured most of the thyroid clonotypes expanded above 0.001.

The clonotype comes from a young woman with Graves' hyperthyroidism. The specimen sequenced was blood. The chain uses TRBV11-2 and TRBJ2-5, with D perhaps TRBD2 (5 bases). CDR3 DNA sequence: TGTGCCAGCAGCTTTGACACTAGGGAGACCCAGTACTTC. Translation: CASSFDTRETQYF.